The rows below give T cell receptor beta chains drawn from one sample of a study of cytomegalovirus exposure and HLA in healthy donors. The data were produced by immunoSEQ multiplex PCR, yet TCRdb's version contains in-frame clones alone and is incomplete. The sample holds roughly 120,000 clones, about 92% seen once. The sequencing sample was made of PBMCs. The receptors were gathered from a woman under 30 in good health and CMV-seronegative. CDR3s include the opening cysteine and the closing phenylalanine or tryptophan. D genes are given only for firm matches. Expanded clones are given a class, and other clones once, few, many or no size at all.

D gene: TRBD1
clone size: few
V gene: TRBV28
J gene: TRBJ1-2
CDR3 DNA: TGTGCCAGCAGTTTGACAGGGGATGGCTACACCTTC
CDR3 protein: CASSLTGDGYTF

D gene: -
clone size: -
V gene: TRBV30
J gene: TRBJ1-5
CDR3 DNA: TGTGCCTGGAGTTTCAGACATAGCAATCAGCCCCAGCATTTT
CDR3 protein: CAWSFRHSNQPQHF

D gene: -
clone size: -
V gene: TRBV28
J gene: TRBJ1-1
CDR3 DNA: TGTGCCAGCAGTTTATATCCCGGGGTTGGCACTGAAGCTTTCTTT
CDR3 protein: CASSLYPGVGTEAFF

D gene: -
clone size: -
V gene: TRBV6-1
J gene: TRBJ2-2
CDR3 DNA: TGTGCCAGCTTCACATCCGGGGAGCTGTTTTTT
CDR3 protein: CASFTSGELFF

D gene: -
clone size: -
V gene: TRBV4-3
J gene: TRBJ1-1
CDR3 DNA: TGCGCCAGCAGCCAAGATGGCGGGGGCTTCACTGAAGCTTTCTTT
CDR3 protein: CASSQDGGGFTEAFF

D gene: -
clone size: -
V gene: TRBV2
J gene: TRBJ1-1
CDR3 DNA: TGTGCCACTCAAAGACAGACACCGAACACTGAAGCTTTCTTT
CDR3 protein: CATQRQTPNTEAFF

D gene: -
clone size: -
V gene: TRBV7-9
J gene: TRBJ2-5
CDR3 DNA: TGTGCCAGCAGCTCACGGGAGCAAGAAGAGACCCAGTACTTC
CDR3 protein: CASSSREQEETQYF

D gene: TRBD2
clone size: -
V gene: TRBV7-6
J gene: TRBJ2-1
CDR3 DNA: TGTGCCAGCAGCCCACGATTAGCGGGGGGGCCGGGTGAGCAGTTCTTC
CDR3 protein: CASSPRLAGGPGEQFF

D gene: -
clone size: -
V gene: TRBV27
J gene: TRBJ1-2
CDR3 DNA: TGTGCCAGCAGTTCCCTCGCTCAGGCGACATATGGCTACACCTTC
CDR3 protein: CASSSLAQATYGYTF

D gene: TRBD1
clone size: -
V gene: TRBV5-6
J gene: TRBJ1-1
CDR3 DNA: TGTGCCAGCAGCTACACAGGGGAAGGGAACACTGAAGCTTTCTTT
CDR3 protein: CASSYTGEGNTEAFF

D gene: -
clone size: few
V gene: TRBV4-1
J gene: TRBJ2-7
CDR3 DNA: TGCGCCAGCAGTAACGGGGGTTCCTACGAGCAGTACTTC
CDR3 protein: CASSNGGSYEQYF

D gene: TRBD1
clone size: -
V gene: TRBV18
J gene: TRBJ2-7
CDR3 DNA: TGTGCCAGCTCACCAGTCGCCGGGACAGCCACCTACGAGCAGTACTTC
CDR3 protein: CASSPVAGTATYEQYF

D gene: -
clone size: -
V gene: TRBV27
J gene: TRBJ1-1
CDR3 DNA: TGTGCCAGCCGTAAGAGCGCCGTCCTAGAGGCTGAAGCTTTCTTT
CDR3 protein: CASRKSAVLEAEAFF

D gene: -
clone size: -
V gene: TRBV21-1
J gene: TRBJ2-2
CDR3 DNA: TGTGCCAGCAGCAAAGCGCTTTCGACTTCTCCTGCGCGGGGGGTAAGCACCGGGGAGCTGTTTTTT
CDR3 protein: CASSKALSTSPARGVSTGELFF

D gene: TRBD1
clone size: -
V gene: TRBV13
J gene: TRBJ2-2
CDR3 DNA: TGTGCCAGCAGCTCCGACAGGGGGGACACCGGGGAGCTGTTTTTT
CDR3 protein: CASSSDRGDTGELFF

D gene: TRBD2
clone size: -
V gene: TRBV5-1
J gene: TRBJ2-3
CDR3 DNA: TGCGCCAGCAGCTTAGGGGCTAGCGGGAGTGTGACAGATACGCAGTATTTT
CDR3 protein: CASSLGASGSVTDTQYF

D gene: -
clone size: -
V gene: TRBV5-1
J gene: TRBJ2-5
CDR3 DNA: TGCGCCAGCAGGCAGGGGGAGACCCAGTACTTC
CDR3 protein: CASRQGETQYF

D gene: -
clone size: -
V gene: TRBV9
J gene: TRBJ2-4
CDR3 DNA: TGTGCCAGCAGCGCGGGGGGCGAGGTTCAGTACTTC
CDR3 protein: CASSAGGEVQYF

D gene: TRBD1
clone size: -
V gene: TRBV5-4
J gene: TRBJ2-2
CDR3 DNA: TGTGCCAGCAGCTTTGGACAGGGAAACACCGGGGAGCTGTTTTTT
CDR3 protein: CASSFGQGNTGELFF

D gene: TRBD1
clone size: -
V gene: TRBV27
J gene: TRBJ2-3
CDR3 DNA: TGTGCCAGCAGTTTGCCTGGACAGGGGGTGACAGATACGCAGTATTTT
CDR3 protein: CASSLPGQGVTDTQYF

D gene: TRBD2
clone size: -
V gene: TRBV11-2
J gene: TRBJ2-4
CDR3 DNA: TGTGCCAGCAGCTCTAGGGGACTAGCGGGGGGACTAGCCAAAAACATTCAGTACTTC
CDR3 protein: CASSSRGLAGGLAKNIQYF

D gene: -
clone size: -
V gene: TRBV7-3
J gene: TRBJ2-5
CDR3 DNA: TGTGCCAGCAGCCCCGGCGGAGGGTTCCAAGAGACCCAGTACTTC
CDR3 protein: CASSPGGGFQETQYF

D gene: -
clone size: -
V gene: TRBV2
J gene: TRBJ2-6
CDR3 DNA: TGTGCCAGCAGTGAAGCTCGCAGCTCTGGGGCCAACGTCCTGACTTTC
CDR3 protein: CASSEARSSGANVLTF

D gene: -
clone size: -
V gene: TRBV9
J gene: TRBJ2-2
CDR3 DNA: TGTGCCAGCAGGACAGCTGTTAACACCGGGGAGCTGTTTTTT
CDR3 protein: CASRTAVNTGELFF

D gene: TRBD1
clone size: -
V gene: TRBV27
J gene: TRBJ1-5
CDR3 DNA: TGTGCCAGCAGGACAGGGGCCGCCCCCAATCAGCCCCAGCATTTT
CDR3 protein: CASRTGAAPNQPQHF

D gene: TRBD1
clone size: -
V gene: TRBV15
J gene: TRBJ2-3
CDR3 DNA: TGTGCCACCCTTCACAGGGGTGGTATAGATACGCAGTATTTT
CDR3 protein: CATLHRGGIDTQYF

D gene: TRBD1
clone size: -
V gene: TRBV7-2
J gene: TRBJ2-4
CDR3 DNA: TGTGCCAGCAGCTTAAGGACAGGGCTAACCAAAAACATTCAGTACTTC
CDR3 protein: CASSLRTGLTKNIQYF

D gene: -
clone size: -
V gene: TRBV7-2
J gene: TRBJ2-7
CDR3 DNA: TGTGCCAGCAGCTTAGTTTCTCCCTACGAGCAGTACTTC
CDR3 protein: CASSLVSPYEQYF

D gene: TRBD1
clone size: -
V gene: TRBV7-6
J gene: TRBJ2-5
CDR3 DNA: TGTGCCAGCAGCTTATCCCTAACAGGGACAGTCCCTCTTGGGGAGACCCAGTACTTC
CDR3 protein: CASSLSLTGTVPLGETQYF

D gene: TRBD2
clone size: -
V gene: TRBV7-2
J gene: TRBJ2-7
CDR3 DNA: TGTGCCAGCAGCCCCCAGGGAGGGCTTAGCTCCTACGAGCAGTACTTC
CDR3 protein: CASSPQGGLSSYEQYF

D gene: TRBD1
clone size: -
V gene: TRBV14
J gene: TRBJ1-3
CDR3 DNA: TGTGCCAGCAGCCAAGATCTTTCCCACCTACAGGGGTCCTGGGAGGATTTT
CDR3 protein: CASSQDLSHLQGSWEDF

D gene: -
clone size: few
V gene: TRBV4-3
J gene: TRBJ2-7
CDR3 DNA: TGCGCCAGCAGCCAAGCGGCAGCGAGCTCCTACGAGCAGTACTTC
CDR3 protein: CASSQAAASSYEQYF

D gene: -
clone size: -
V gene: TRBV11-3
J gene: TRBJ2-7
CDR3 DNA: TGTGCCAGCAGCCCTAACCCGGGCTCCTACGAGCAGTACTTC
CDR3 protein: CASSPNPGSYEQYF

D gene: -
clone size: -
V gene: TRBV7-3
J gene: TRBJ1-2
CDR3 DNA: TGTGCCAGCAGCCCTTACCATCTAGCTAACTATGGCTACACCTTC
CDR3 protein: CASSPYHLANYGYTF

D gene: -
clone size: -
V gene: TRBV28
J gene: TRBJ1-1
CDR3 DNA: TGTGCCAGCAAGGGGCCTTACATGAACACTGAAGCTTTCTTT
CDR3 protein: CASKGPYMNTEAFF

D gene: TRBD1
clone size: -
V gene: TRBV9
J gene: TRBJ2-1
CDR3 DNA: TGTGCCAGCAGCACCAGCGCGGGACAGGGTTCCTACAATGAGCAGTTCTTC
CDR3 protein: CASSTSAGQGSYNEQFF

D gene: -
clone size: -
V gene: TRBV11-2
J gene: TRBJ1-3
CDR3 DNA: TGTGCCAGCAGCTCGGGGGTCGAGGGCACTGGAAACACCATATATTTT
CDR3 protein: CASSSGVEGTGNTIYF

D gene: TRBD1
clone size: -
V gene: TRBV25-1
J gene: TRBJ2-1
CDR3 DNA: TGTGCCAGCAGTGAGGGACAGGGCGATGAGCAGTTCTTC
CDR3 protein: CASSEGQGDEQFF

D gene: TRBD1
clone size: -
V gene: TRBV11-2
J gene: TRBJ2-7
CDR3 DNA: TGTGCCAGCAGCCATCCGTGGATGGGGGGACAGGGAACCTACGAGCAGTACTTC
CDR3 protein: CASSHPWMGGQGTYEQYF

D gene: -
clone size: -
V gene: TRBV7-8
J gene: TRBJ2-5
CDR3 DNA: TGTGCCAGCAGCTTTTCCGCGGGCCCCCAAGAGACCCAGTACTTC
CDR3 protein: CASSFSAGPQETQYF

D gene: -
clone size: -
V gene: TRBV9
J gene: TRBJ1-2
CDR3 DNA: TGTGCCAGCAGCGTATTAAGTGGGCGCGGGTATGGCTACACCTTC
CDR3 protein: CASSVLSGRGYGYTF

D gene: -
clone size: -
V gene: TRBV30
J gene: TRBJ2-5
CDR3 DNA: TGTGCCTGGGTTATGACAGGCCAACAAGAGACCCAGTACTTC
CDR3 protein: CAWVMTGQQETQYF

D gene: -
clone size: -
V gene: TRBV19
J gene: TRBJ2-3
CDR3 DNA: TGTGCCAGTAGTGGCAAGTCAGATACGCAGTATTTT
CDR3 protein: CASSGKSDTQYF

D gene: -
clone size: -
V gene: TRBV19
J gene: TRBJ2-7
CDR3 DNA: TGTGCCAGTAGTATAGATCTCAGGGTCCGCTCGATCGAGCAGTACTTC
CDR3 protein: CASSIDLRVRSIEQYF

D gene: -
clone size: -
V gene: TRBV5-1
J gene: TRBJ2-2
CDR3 DNA: TGCGCCAGCAGCCCGCCCGGACAGTCCACCGGGGAGCTGTTTTTT
CDR3 protein: CASSPPGQSTGELFF

D gene: TRBD2
clone size: -
V gene: TRBV10-3
J gene: TRBJ2-3
CDR3 DNA: TGTGCCATCAGGAGCGGGGAACCCACAGATACGCAGTATTTT
CDR3 protein: CAIRSGEPTDTQYF

D gene: TRBD1
clone size: -
V gene: TRBV27
J gene: TRBJ2-7
CDR3 DNA: TGTGCCACCTCCGGGACAGGGGATGGCGAGCAGTACTTC
CDR3 protein: CATSGTGDGEQYF

D gene: -
clone size: -
V gene: TRBV9
J gene: TRBJ2-1
CDR3 DNA: TGTGCCAGCAGCGCTGAGGGGGCGGGAAATGAGCAGTTCTTC
CDR3 protein: CASSAEGAGNEQFF

D gene: TRBD2
clone size: -
V gene: TRBV10-2
J gene: TRBJ2-5
CDR3 DNA: TGCGCCAGTTTAGCGGGGGGAGAGACCCAGTACTTC
CDR3 protein: CASLAGGETQYF

D gene: -
clone size: few
V gene: TRBV15
J gene: TRBJ1-6
CDR3 DNA: TGTGCCACCAGTGAAATGTCGGGGGCCCTCCACTTT
CDR3 protein: CATSEMSGALHF

D gene: -
clone size: -
V gene: TRBV6-5
J gene: TRBJ1-1
CDR3 DNA: TGTGCCAGCACTCTCGGGAGGGTACCTAACACTGAAGCTTTCTTT
CDR3 protein: CASTLGRVPNTEAFF